This T cell receptor (beta chain) is drawn from a study of shared clonotypes between healthy human individuals. The wider study: CD4 naive and CD4 memory each took three plates per donor, while CD8 naive took two and CD8 memory one.

Positive CCR7 selection of CD45RO-negative cells yielded the naive CD8 cells, and terminally differentiated effector memory CD45RA+ cells were excluded. General study findings and limits: How much donors shared clonotypes was expected to be affected by sequencing depth.

In the case of this clone: The antigen is unknown.

Germline V CDR1 and CDR2: SGHNT, YYREEE (reference sequence). Trimming took 4 bases from V and 5 from J, leaving 16 bases between them. This CDR3 region has 14 residues. The study ran the assay at deep level. Every subset had its genomic DNA shared out evenly among several immunoSEQ plates. Profiling relied on immunoSEQ multiplex PCR, and the TCRdb table lists in-frame clones only, not all of them. The sample lists 550,000 to 750,000 clones, roughly 96% occurring once. This clonotype was obtained from a woman aged 25 to 45 in good health. Sequenced sample: naive CD8+ T cells sorted from blood. The chain combines TRBV5-4 with TRBJ2-7; the D gene could be TRBD1 or TRBD2 (5 bases each). The CDR3 bases are TGTGCCAGCAGCGAGACCGGGACCCACCACGAGCAGTACTTC. It encodes CASSETGTHHEQYF.